This T cell receptor (beta chain) was recorded in a study of siplizumab effects on memory and regulatory T cells (dated by TCRdb to between 2018 and 2021). Context from the whole study: Across fewer than ten responder-stimulator pairs, mixed lymphocyte reactions were run in pairs, about 1 with siplizumab at about 0.96 ug/mL and about 1 without drug. The study examined how the anti-CD2 antibody siplizumab affects alloreactive T-cell subsets in allogeneic mixed lymphocyte reactions built from human PBMCs. Overall results and qualifications from the work: Greater diversity appeared to be present in unstimulated naive T cells than in memory T cells, and a substantial contribution to the alloresponse seemed to be made by naive cells. Of the alloreactive CD4+ clones that could be mapped, the Treg-derived share averaged roughly 69% with siplizumab compared with around 27% in control reactions. Siplizumab significantly lowered the cumulative frequency of alloreactive sequences that could be traced to unstimulated CD4+ memory T cells. For roughly 80-95% of proliferating CD4+ or CD8+ clones, no naive or memory phenotype could be assigned. No functional confirmation was obtained for the suppressive function of proliferating Tregs from siplizumab cultures. Because sequences at frequencies below about 10^-5 were poorly captured, only a minor fraction of alloreactive clones could be mapped back to unstimulated subsets.

Note on this clone: The antigen it binds to is not known. Nothing much larger sits one base from this clone, and base qualities are not available.

Receptor libraries were prepared by the immunoSEQ multiplex PCR assay. The deep sequencing platform assayed about 90,000 TCR templates per sample. Genomic DNA extracted from sorted T cells was used for TCRbeta CDR3 sequencing. Processing in the source paper ran as follows. The R programming language was used for clonal analysis of the TCRbeta CDR3 data. Unstimulated samples were compared with post-reaction CFSE-low samples to define alloreactive CD4+ and CD8+ clones. Alloreactive CD4+ clones were assigned to regulatory or non-regulatory origin by matching sequences to sorted unstimulated Treg and non-Treg repertoires. TCRdb re-hosts the immuneACCESS table, in-frame sequences only. Its copies lack some clones; in the studies checked, an unresolved V gene accounts for under half of them, and the cause for the rest is not known. The DNA was the basis for D and trimming; V, J and clone size are from that table. The table for this sample lists roughly 18,000 clones; more than 35% of them were counted only once. 4.9% of the sample is in the top ten clones.

The CDR3 sequence holds 15 residues, the cysteine and phenylalanine included. The retained sequence is limited to the CDR3, 45 bases, with the frame set at the first base. From the germline V gene, CDR1 is SGHVT and CDR2 is SQSDAQ. V gives up 0 bases and J gives up 4 bases, and the segment between their germline ends measures 10 bases. Cells in the mixed lymphocyte reaction were cultured together at 37 degrees C for around 6 days. Responder PBMCs were labelled with CFSE and stimulator PBMCs with Violet Dye, then combined at a 1:1 ratio. Sorted unstimulated T cells and proliferating T cells recovered from mixed lymphocyte reactions were subjected to TCRbeta CDR3 sequencing. Fresh whole blood from more than 9 HLA-typed healthy donors served as the source for isolating PBMCs. After the mixed lymphocyte reaction, proliferating CFSE-low responder T cells were FACS-sorted for TCR sequencing.

This receptor was identified in a human donor in good health; the cells came from an allogeneic mixed lymphocyte reaction. This sequence uses TRBV7-4 and TRBJ1-5, with no confident D gene call. Sequences were obtained from CFSE-low (dividing) CD4+ T cells sorted from an allogeneic mixed lymphocyte reaction. The CDR3 region: CASSLAVTGNQPQHF. The nucleotide sequence is given as TGTGCCAGCAGCTTAGCGGTCACGGGAAATCAGCCCCAGCATTTT.